The clone carrying this T cell receptor (beta chain) was observed a few times. The authors extracted RNA and reverse transcribed it into cDNA as the sequencing template. Sequenced by immunoSEQ multiplex PCR; TCRdb stores in-frame clones only, minus some. The sample records more than 200,000 clones, 40% to 45% being singletons. Trimming took 0 bases from V and 8 from J, leaving 18 bases between them. The CDR3 runs to 16 residues. The germline gives CDR1 SGHDN, CDR2 FVKESK. These data belong to a study of CD8+ T cells in alopecia areata. The treatment here: oral pan-JAK inhibitor, 5-10 mg twice daily. This chain connects TRBV14 to TRBJ2-3, with a weak D call TRBD1 (6 bases). This clonotype originated in a human donor with alopecia areata. This material consisted of CD4+ T cells sorted from blood, taken at roughly week 38, from a patient treated with tofacitinib. This chain's CDR3 is CASSQDFGRGRVTQYF. DNA for the CDR3: TGTGCCAGCAGCCAAGATTTTGGCAGGGGCCGGGTTACGCAGTATTTT.